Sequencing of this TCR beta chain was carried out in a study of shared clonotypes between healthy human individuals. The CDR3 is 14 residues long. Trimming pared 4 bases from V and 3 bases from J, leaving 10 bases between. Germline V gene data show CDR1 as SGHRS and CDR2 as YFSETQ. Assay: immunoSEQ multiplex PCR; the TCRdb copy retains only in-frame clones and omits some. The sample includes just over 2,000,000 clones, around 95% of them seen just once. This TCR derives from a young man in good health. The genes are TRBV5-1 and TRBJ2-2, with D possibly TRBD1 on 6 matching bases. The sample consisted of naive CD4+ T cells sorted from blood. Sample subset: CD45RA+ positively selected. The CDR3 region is CASSEQGYTGELFF. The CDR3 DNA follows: TGCGCCAGCAGCGAACAGGGCTACACCGGGGAGCTGTTTTTT. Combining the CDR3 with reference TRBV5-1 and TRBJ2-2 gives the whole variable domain KAGVTQTPRYLIKTRGQQVTLSCSPISGHRSVSWYQQTPGQGLQFLFEYFSETQRNKGNFPGRFSGRQFSNSRSEMNVSTLELGDSALYLCASSEQGYTGELFFGEGSRLTVL.